These T cell receptor beta chains were read from a single sample in a study of identical twins. TCRdb called the 5' RACE reads again in MiXCR, with one record for every CDR3 protein. The table has fewer than 500,000 distinct CDR3 sequences, about 24% seen once; the top ten hold 2.9%. In addition, the sample was reused for a study of T cells expressing NK-cell markers.

The sample consisted of CD4+ T cells sorted from blood. Receptors were obtained from a woman under 30 in good health. Both conserved end residues are part of each CDR3. A D gene is named only where the DNA matches it firmly. Some rows have no size entry. The others give once, few or many, or a class for an expanded clone.

V	D	size	J	CDR3	DNA
TRBV20-1	TRBD2	few	TRBJ2-1	CSARFLAGSSYNEQFF	TGCAGTGCTAGATTCCTAGCGGGAAGCTCCTACAATGAGCAGTTCTTC
TRBV6-5	NA	NA	TRBJ2-1	CASSYEGRSYNEQFF	TGTGCCAGCAGTTACGAGGGCCGATCCTACAATGAGCAGTTCTTC
TRBV10-1	TRBD1	few	TRBJ2-7	CASSPRRGQGEQYF	TGCGCCAGCAGTCCCCGGAGAGGACAGGGGGAGCAGTACTTC
TRBV27	TRBD2	few	TRBJ2-1	CASNSGGLVNEQFF	TGTGCCAGCAACTCCGGAGGACTAGTAAATGAGCAGTTCTTC
TRBV5-1	TRBD2	NA	TRBJ2-2	CASSLGLAGAGELFF	TGCGCCAGCAGCTTGGGACTAGCGGGAGCCGGGGAGCTGTTTTTT
TRBV20-1	NA	NA	TRBJ1-4	CSARRGSGNEKLFF	TGCAGTGCCCGGCGGGGATCCGGTAATGAAAAACTGTTTTTT
TRBV7-2	NA	few	TRBJ1-5	CASSPREGPGPQHF	TGTGCCAGCAGCCCAAGGGAGGGCCCGGGGCCCCAGCATTTT
TRBV12-3/TRBV12-4	NA	few	TRBJ1-2	CASSFGGLDGYTF	TGTGCCAGCAGTTTTGGGGGACTTGATGGCTACACCTTC
TRBV18	TRBD2	few	TRBJ2-1	CASSPFSSGAYNEQFF	TGTGCCAGCTCACCCTTCTCTAGCGGGGCTTACAATGAGCAGTTCTTC
TRBV20-1	NA	few	TRBJ1-2	CSAPGTDYGYTF	TGCAGTGCCCCCGGGACGGACTATGGCTACACCTTC
TRBV7-9	NA	few	TRBJ1-2	CASSPPGTPNYGYTF	TGTGCCAGCAGCCCCCCCGGGACCCCTAACTATGGCTACACCTTC
TRBV12-5	TRBD2	NA	TRBJ2-3	CASGLGRGATDTQYF	TGTGCTAGTGGTTTGGGGCGGGGGGCCACAGATACGCAGTATTTT
TRBV29-1	TRBD2	NA	TRBJ2-7	CSVEGGTYEQYF	TGCAGCGTTGAGGGGGGGACTTACGAGCAGTACTTC
TRBV5-6	TRBD1	few	TRBJ2-5	CASSSTGTGGSETQYF	TGTGCCAGCAGCTCTACCGGGACAGGGGGCTCAGAGACCCAGTACTTC
TRBV9	TRBD2	few	TRBJ2-7	CASSVRGAGSSYEQYF	TGTGCCAGCAGCGTAAGGGGAGCGGGGAGCTCCTACGAGCAGTACTTC
TRBV3-1	TRBD1	NA	TRBJ2-1	CASSQARTGMRGAEQFF	TGTGCCAGCAGCCAAGCTAGGACAGGAATGAGGGGTGCTGAGCAGTTCTTC
TRBV5-1	TRBD1	NA	TRBJ1-6	CASSSTGEDSPLHF	TGCGCCAGCAGCTCCACAGGGGAGGATTCACCCCTCCACTTT
TRBV7-9	NA	few	TRBJ2-7	CASSFVEAYEQYF	TGTGCCAGCAGCTTCGTCGAGGCCTACGAGCAGTACTTC
TRBV3-1	TRBD2	NA	TRBJ2-3	CASSQGPSAGGASDTQYF	TGTGCCAGCAGCCAAGGACCTTCGGCGGGGGGGGCCTCAGATACGCAGTATTTT
TRBV2	NA	NA	TRBJ2-5	CASSPSSETQYF	TGTGCCAGCAGCCCTAGCTCGGAGACCCAGTACTTC
TRBV11-2	NA	NA	TRBJ1-1	CASSVNRANTEAFF	TGTGCCAGCAGCGTAAACAGGGCGAACACTGAAGCTTTCTTT
TRBV27	TRBD1	NA	TRBJ2-2	CASSSKGAITGELFF	TGTGCCAGCAGTTCGAAGGGGGCAATCACCGGGGAGCTGTTTTTT
TRBV7-8	TRBD1	NA	TRBJ2-7	CASSLTRTGLVGQYF	TGTGCCAGCAGCTTAACCAGGACAGGCCTAGTCGGGCAGTACTTC
TRBV18	TRBD1	NA	TRBJ1-1	CASSPQGTGLTEAFF	TGTGCCAGCTCACCACAAGGGACAGGGTTGACTGAAGCTTTCTTT
TRBV7-2	TRBD1	few	TRBJ2-1	CASSFPTGWQFF	TGTGCCAGCAGCTTTCCGACAGGGTGGCAGTTCTTC
TRBV7-2	TRBD2	NA	TRBJ2-7	CASSRTSGGNSYEQYF	TGTGCCAGCAGCCGGACTAGCGGGGGGAACTCCTACGAGCAGTACTTC
TRBV5-1	TRBD1	NA	TRBJ1-2	CASRTGQGSYGYTF	TGCGCCAGCAGGACAGGACAGGGTAGCTATGGCTACACCTTC
TRBV12-3/TRBV12-4	NA	few	TRBJ2-7	CASSFTGEQYF	TGTGCCAGCAGTTTCACGGGCGAGCAGTACTTC
TRBV20-1	NA	NA	TRBJ2-5	CSASWLQETQYF	TGCAGTGCTAGTTGGCTACAAGAGACCCAGTACTTC
TRBV7-8	NA	many	TRBJ1-1	CASSSGGGLNTEAFF	TGTGCCAGCAGCTCGGGGGGCGGTTTGAACACTGAAGCTTTCTTT
TRBV6-5	TRBD2	NA	TRBJ2-1	CASSYSILAGDEGQFF	TGTGCCAGCAGTTACTCGATACTAGCGGGGGATGAGGGGCAGTTCTTC